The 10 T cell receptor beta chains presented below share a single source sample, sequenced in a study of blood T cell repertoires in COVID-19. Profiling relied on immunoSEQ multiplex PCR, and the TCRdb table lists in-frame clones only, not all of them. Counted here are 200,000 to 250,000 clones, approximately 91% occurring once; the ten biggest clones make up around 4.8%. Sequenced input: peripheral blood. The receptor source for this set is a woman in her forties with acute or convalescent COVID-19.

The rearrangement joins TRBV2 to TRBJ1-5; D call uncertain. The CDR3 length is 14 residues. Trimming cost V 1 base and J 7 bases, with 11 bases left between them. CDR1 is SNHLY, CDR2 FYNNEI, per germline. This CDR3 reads CASSEDRAWQPQHF. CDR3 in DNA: TGTGCCAGCAGTGAAGACCGCGCCTGGCAGCCCCAGCATTTT.

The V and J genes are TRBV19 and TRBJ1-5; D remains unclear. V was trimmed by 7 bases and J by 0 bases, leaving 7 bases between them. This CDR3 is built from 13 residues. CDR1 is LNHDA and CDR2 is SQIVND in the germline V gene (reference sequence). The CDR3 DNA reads TGTGCCAGTACACAGATTAGCAATCAGCCCCAGCATTTT. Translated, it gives CASTQISNQPQHF. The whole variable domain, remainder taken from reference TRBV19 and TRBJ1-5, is DGGITQSPKYLFRKEGQNVTLSCEQNLNHDAMYWYRQDPGQGLRLIYYSQIVNDFQKGDIAEGYSVSREKKESFPLTVTSAQKNPTAFYLCASTQISNQPQHFGDGTRLSIL.

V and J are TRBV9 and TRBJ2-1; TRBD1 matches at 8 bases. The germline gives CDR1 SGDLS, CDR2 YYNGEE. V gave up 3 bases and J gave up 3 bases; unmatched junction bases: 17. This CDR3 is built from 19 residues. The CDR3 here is CASSDEVAARGPNYNEQFF. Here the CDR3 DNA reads TGTGCCAGCAGCGATGAGGTCGCAGCCAGGGGGCCCAACTACAATGAGCAGTTCTTC.

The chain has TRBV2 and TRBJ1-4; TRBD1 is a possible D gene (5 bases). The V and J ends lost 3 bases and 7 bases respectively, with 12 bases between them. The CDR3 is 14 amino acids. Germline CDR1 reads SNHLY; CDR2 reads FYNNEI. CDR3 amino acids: CASSEEGESEKLFF. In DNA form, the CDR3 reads TGTGCCAGCAGTGAGGAAGGGGAAAGTGAAAAACTGTTTTTT.

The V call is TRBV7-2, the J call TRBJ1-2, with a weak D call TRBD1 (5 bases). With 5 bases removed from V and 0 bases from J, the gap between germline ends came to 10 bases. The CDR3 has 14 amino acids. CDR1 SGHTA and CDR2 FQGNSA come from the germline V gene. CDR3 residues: CASSKDSSNYGYTF. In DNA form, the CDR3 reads TGTGCCAGCAGCAAAGACAGTTCTAACTATGGCTACACCTTC.

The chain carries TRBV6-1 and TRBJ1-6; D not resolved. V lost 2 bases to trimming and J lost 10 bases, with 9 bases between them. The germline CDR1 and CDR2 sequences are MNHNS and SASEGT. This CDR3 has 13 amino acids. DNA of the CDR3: TGTGCCAGCAGTGAAAATCCCAGATCACCCCTCCACTTT. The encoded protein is CASSENPRSPLHF.

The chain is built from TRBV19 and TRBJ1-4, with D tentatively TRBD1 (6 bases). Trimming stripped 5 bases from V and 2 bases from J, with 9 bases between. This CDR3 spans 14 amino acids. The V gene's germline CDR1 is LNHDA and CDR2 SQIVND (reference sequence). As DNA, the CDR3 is TGTGCCAGTAGTTTAAGGGGGACTAATGAAAAACTGTTTTTT. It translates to CASSLRGTNEKLFF.

Here the CDR3 reads CAISKGGRNEQFF. CDR3 nucleotides: TGTGCCATCAGTAAGGGGGGGCGCAATGAGCAGTTCTTC. The chain has TRBV10-3 and TRBJ2-1, with a possible D match to TRBD2 (7 bases). V gave up 5 bases and J gave up 6 bases, with 11 bases separating them. The germline gives CDR1 ENHRY, CDR2 SYGVKD. CDR3 length: 13 amino acids.

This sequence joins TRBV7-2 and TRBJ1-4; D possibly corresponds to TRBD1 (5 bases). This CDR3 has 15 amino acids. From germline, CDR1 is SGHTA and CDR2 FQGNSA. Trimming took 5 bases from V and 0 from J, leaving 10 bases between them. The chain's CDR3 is CASSRTGATNEKLFF. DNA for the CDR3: TGTGCCAGCAGCCGTACGGGGGCAACTAATGAAAAACTGTTTTTT.

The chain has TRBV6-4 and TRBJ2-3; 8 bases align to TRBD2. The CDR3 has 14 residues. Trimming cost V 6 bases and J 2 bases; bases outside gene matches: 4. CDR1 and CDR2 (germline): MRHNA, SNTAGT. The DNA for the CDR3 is TGTGCCAGCAGCCGGGGGGGGGACACAGATACGCAGTATTTT. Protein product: CASSRGGDTDTQYF.